The clone carrying this T cell receptor (beta chain) was observed many times. Antigen specificity is unknown. Looked up from germline, CDR1 is LNHDA and CDR2 is SQIVND (reference sequence). The CDR3 length is 15 residues. V was trimmed by 7 bases and J by 0 bases, leaving 12 bases between them. As to time point: sample taken at primary tumor resection. The data were obtained in a study of spatial heterogeneity in lung cancer. Study results and limitations: Within tumors, counts of expanded alpha and beta TCRs tracked tumor mutation counts.

TCRdb processed the 5' RACE reads anew with MiXCR; each CDR3 protein has one entry. The table shows roughly 10,000 distinct CDR3 sequences, with 6.5% to 9% occurring only once. Sequencing used lung tumor tissue, obtained at surgery. The clonotype was recovered from a male donor with early-stage non-small cell lung cancer. This chain links TRBV19 with TRBJ1-4, with TRBD1 as a possible D gene (5 bases). The DNA of the CDR3 is TGTGCCAGTAAGATGGGGACTGCAACTAATGAAAAACTGTTTTTT. Residues: CASKMGTATNEKLFF.